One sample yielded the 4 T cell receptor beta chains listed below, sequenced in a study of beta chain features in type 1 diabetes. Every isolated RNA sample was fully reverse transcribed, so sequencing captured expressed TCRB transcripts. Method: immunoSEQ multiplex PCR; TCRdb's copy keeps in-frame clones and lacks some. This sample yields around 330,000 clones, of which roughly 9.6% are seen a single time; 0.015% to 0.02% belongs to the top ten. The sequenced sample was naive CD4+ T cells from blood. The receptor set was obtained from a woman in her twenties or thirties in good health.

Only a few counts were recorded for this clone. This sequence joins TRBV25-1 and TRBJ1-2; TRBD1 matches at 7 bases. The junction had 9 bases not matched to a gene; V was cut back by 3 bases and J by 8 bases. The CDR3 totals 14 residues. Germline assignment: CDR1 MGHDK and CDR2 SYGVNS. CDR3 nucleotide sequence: TGTGCCAGCAGTGACCCGGGACAGCCCCTCGGCTACACCTTC. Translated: CASSDPGQPLGYTF.

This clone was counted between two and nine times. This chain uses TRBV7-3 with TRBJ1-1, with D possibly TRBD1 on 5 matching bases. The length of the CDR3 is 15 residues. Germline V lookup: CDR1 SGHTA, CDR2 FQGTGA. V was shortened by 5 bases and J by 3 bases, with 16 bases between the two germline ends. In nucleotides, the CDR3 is TGTGCCAGCAGCCCCCTCGCCCGGGGGGACACTGAAGCTTTCTTT. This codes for CASSPLARGDTEAFF.

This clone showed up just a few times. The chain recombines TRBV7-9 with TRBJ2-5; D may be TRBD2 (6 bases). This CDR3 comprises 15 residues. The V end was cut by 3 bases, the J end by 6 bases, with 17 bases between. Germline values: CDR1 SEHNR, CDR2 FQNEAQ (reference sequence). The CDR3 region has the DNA TGTGCCAGCAGCTTTTCTGGCACCGGAGGGCAGACCCAGTACTTC. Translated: CASSFSGTGGQTQYF. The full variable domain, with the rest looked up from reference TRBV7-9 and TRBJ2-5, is DTGVSQNPRHKITKRGQNVTFRCDPISEHNRLYWYRQTLGQGPEFLTYFQNEAQLEKSRLLSDRFSAERPKGSFSTLEIQRTEQGDSAMYLCASSFSGTGGQTQYFGPGTRLLVL.

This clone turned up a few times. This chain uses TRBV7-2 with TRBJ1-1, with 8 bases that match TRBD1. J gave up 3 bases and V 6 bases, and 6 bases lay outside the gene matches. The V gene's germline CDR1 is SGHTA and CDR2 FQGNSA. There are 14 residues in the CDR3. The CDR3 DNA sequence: TGTGCCAGCAGGGCTGGACAGGGCGACACTGAAGCTTTCTTT. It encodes CASRAGQGDTEAFF.